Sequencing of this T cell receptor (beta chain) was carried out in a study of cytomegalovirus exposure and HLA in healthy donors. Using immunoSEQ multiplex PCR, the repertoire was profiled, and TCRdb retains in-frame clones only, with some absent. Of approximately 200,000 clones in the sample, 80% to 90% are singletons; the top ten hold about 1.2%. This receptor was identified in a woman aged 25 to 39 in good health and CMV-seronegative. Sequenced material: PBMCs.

CDR3 region: CASSLSGARTGRNTEAFF. CDR3 bases: TGCGCCAGCAGCTTGAGTGGCGCCCGGACAGGGCGGAACACTGAAGCTTTCTTT. This chain uses TRBV5-1 with TRBJ1-1; 8 bases fit TRBD1. The CDR3 extends over 18 amino acids. The V gene's germline CDR1 is SGHRS and CDR2 YFSETQ. V gave up 1 base and J gave up 1 base; unmatched junction bases: 12.